These 2 T cell receptor beta chains originate from one sample sequenced in a study of T cells in Graves' hyperthyroidism and ophthalmopathy. TCR beta CDR3 regions were amplified from RNA transcripts. HTBI primers were the set used in a first-round RT-PCR of the TCR CDR3. MiXCR, applied by TCRdb to the multiplex PCR reads, yields one record per CDR3 protein. The sample lists 45,000 to 55,000 distinct CDR3 sequences, around 55% occurring once. Source material: peripheral blood or thyroid tissue (not recorded which). Receptor source: a man aged 18-30 years with Graves' hyperthyroidism.

The rearrangement links TRBV29-1 to TRBJ2-5; 10 bases are shared with TRBD1. Germline V lookup: CDR1 SQVTM, CDR2 ANQGSEA. V shed 4 bases and J 2 bases; nucleotides not matched to a gene: 1. The CDR3 length is 13 residues. CDR3 region: CSVGTGGQETQYF. Here the CDR3 DNA reads TGCAGCGTTGGGACAGGGGGACAAGAGACCCAGTACTTC.

The V call is TRBV11-2, the J call TRBJ1-1; 10 nucleotides line up with TRBD1. This CDR3 is built from 14 residues. CDR1 and CDR2 (germline): SGHAT, FQNNGV. V dropped 6 bases and J dropped 7; count of bases not matched to a gene: 8. The CDR3 region has the DNA TGTGCCAGCAGTTCTCCGGGACAGGGGAATGAAGCTTTCTTT. Amino acids: CASSSPGQGNEAFF.